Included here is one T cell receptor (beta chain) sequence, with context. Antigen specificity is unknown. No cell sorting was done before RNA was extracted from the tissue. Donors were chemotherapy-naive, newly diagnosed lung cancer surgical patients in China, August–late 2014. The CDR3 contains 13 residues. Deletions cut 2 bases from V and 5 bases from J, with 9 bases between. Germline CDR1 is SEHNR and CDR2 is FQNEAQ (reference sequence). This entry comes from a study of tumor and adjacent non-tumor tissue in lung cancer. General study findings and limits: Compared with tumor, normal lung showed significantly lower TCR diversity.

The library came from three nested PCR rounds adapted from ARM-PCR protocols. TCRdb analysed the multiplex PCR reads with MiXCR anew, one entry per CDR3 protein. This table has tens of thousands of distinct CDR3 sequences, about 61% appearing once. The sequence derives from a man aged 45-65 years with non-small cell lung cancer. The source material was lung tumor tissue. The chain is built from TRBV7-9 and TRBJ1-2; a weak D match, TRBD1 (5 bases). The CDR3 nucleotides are TGTGCCAGCAGCTTACGGGACGGATATGGCTACACCTTC. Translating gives CASSLRDGYGYTF.